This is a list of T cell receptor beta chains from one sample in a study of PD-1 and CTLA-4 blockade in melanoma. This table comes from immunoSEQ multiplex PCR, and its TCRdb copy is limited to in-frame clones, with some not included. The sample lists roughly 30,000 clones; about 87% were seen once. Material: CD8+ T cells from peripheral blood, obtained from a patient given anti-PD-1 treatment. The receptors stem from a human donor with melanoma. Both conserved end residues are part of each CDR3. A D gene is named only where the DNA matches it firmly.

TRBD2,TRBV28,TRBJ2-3,CASSFRAGGTDTQYF
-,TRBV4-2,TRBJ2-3,CASSQNPSWASTDTQYF
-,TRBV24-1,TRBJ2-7,CATRLGNEQYF
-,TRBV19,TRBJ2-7,CASSMDLSSYEQYF
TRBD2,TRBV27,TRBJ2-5,CASSLSFGGGIQETQYF
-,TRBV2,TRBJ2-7,CASSGAESSYEQYF
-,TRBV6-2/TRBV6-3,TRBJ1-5,CASSSGGGNQPQHF
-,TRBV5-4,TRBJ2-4,CASSYGGADIQYF
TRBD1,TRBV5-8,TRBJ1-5,CASSSDRGRYQPQHF
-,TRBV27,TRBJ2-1,CASSLELGYNEQFF
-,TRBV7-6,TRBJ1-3,CASSLGTDSSGNTIYF
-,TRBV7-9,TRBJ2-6,CASSVPGLPSGANVLTF
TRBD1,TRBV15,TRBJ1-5,CATSGGTGDQPQHF
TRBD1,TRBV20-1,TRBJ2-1,CSANEQGVGFF
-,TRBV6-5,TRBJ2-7,CASSYRGSYEQYF
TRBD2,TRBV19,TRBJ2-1,CASSFTSGVYNEQFF
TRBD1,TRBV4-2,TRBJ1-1,CASSQDRSQGVAEAFF
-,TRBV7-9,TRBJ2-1,CASSGSLTGNEQFF
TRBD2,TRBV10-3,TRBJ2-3,CAISESGTSGGVTDTQYF
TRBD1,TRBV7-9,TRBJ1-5,CASSMGQENQPQHF
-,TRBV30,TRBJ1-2,CAWSQGSYYGYTF
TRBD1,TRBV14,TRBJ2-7,CASSPGQGGLEQYF
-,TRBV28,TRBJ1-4,CASSPDSSTNEKLFF
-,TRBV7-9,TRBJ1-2,CASSITGTREMIDGYTF
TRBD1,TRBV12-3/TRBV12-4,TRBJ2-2,CASTTGGTGELFF
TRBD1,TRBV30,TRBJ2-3,CAWTLGQGTGTQYF
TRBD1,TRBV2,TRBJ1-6,CASGTGPLHF
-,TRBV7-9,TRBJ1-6,CASSQTGVTDYNSPLHF